Below, 25 T cell receptor beta chains from the same sample are listed, as sequenced in a study of blood T cell repertoires in COVID-19. Profiled with immunoSEQ multiplex PCR; TCRdb holds only in-frame clones, not every one. The repertoire holds 150,000 or so clones, about four fifths seen once, with roughly 1.6% in the top ten. The sequencing input was peripheral blood. The receptors derive from a human donor in a cohort sampled during active COVID-19.

This clone showed up just a few times. V usage is TRBV30 and J usage is TRBJ1-4; a possible D gene is TRBD1 (6 bases). Germline values: CDR1 GTSNPN, CDR2 SVGIG (reference sequence). The CDR3 spans 14 residues. The V gene lost 2 bases and the J gene lost 11 bases, with 18 bases spanning the gap. The CDR3, as DNA: TGTGCCTGGAGTCCTCCCAGCGGGGGGGCCAAACTGTTTTTT. Translated, it gives CAWSPPSGGAKLFF.

V and J are TRBV10-3 and TRBJ1-6; 7 nucleotides agree with TRBD1. CDR3 length: 14 residues. With 2 bases clipped from V and 5 bases from J, the junction kept 0 bases outside the gene matches. Germline V gene lookup returns CDR1 ENHRY and CDR2 SYGVKD. The CDR3 nucleotides read TGTGCCATCAGTGAGGGACAGGATAATTCACCCCTCCACTTT. Translation gives CAISEGQDNSPLHF.

By frequency in the sample, this clone is medium-sized. The CDR3: CASSLAGGDHEQYF. The CDR3 nucleotides are TGTGCCAGCAGTCTAGCGGGAGGGGACCACGAGCAGTACTTC. This sequence joins TRBV7-2 and TRBJ2-7, with 12 bases identical to TRBD2. The V gene end was trimmed by 6 bases and the J gene end by 5 bases; junction bases not matched to a gene: 5. The CDR3 has 14 amino acids. From germline, CDR1 is SGHTA and CDR2 FQGNSA.

J is TRBJ1-3 and V is TRBV11-2, with no clear D. Germline CDR1 reads SGHAT; CDR2 reads FQNNGV. V was trimmed by 4 bases and J by 0 bases, leaving 16 bases between them. This CDR3 comprises 17 residues. The CDR3 bases are TGTGCCAGCAGCTCGGGAGCCTTGGTCTTCTCTGGAAACACCATATATTTT. This codes for CASSSGALVFSGNTIYF.

The chain couples TRBV10-3 to TRBJ2-5; 10 bases agree with TRBD1. CDR1 is ENHRY and CDR2 is SYGVKD in the germline V gene. This CDR3 is 15 amino acids long. V was pared by 4 bases and J by 4 bases, with 6 bases of the junction left unmatched. CDR3: CAISAGQGRGETQYF. For the CDR3, the DNA is TGTGCCATCAGTGCGGGACAGGGGAGAGGAGAGACCCAGTACTTC.

This clone was detected only once. The chain combines TRBV5-4 with TRBJ1-2; D is ambiguous. Trimming left V 4 bases short and J 6 bases short, with 13 bases between. Germline assignment: CDR1 SGHNT and CDR2 YYREEE (reference sequence). This CDR3 is 13 amino acids long. CDR3 sequence: CASSPDFLHGYTF. The CDR3 nucleotides read TGTGCCAGCAGCCCCGACTTCCTCCATGGCTACACCTTC.

The genes are TRBV5-1 and TRBJ2-7; 9 bases fit TRBD2. Trimming at V came to 3 bases and at J to 1 base, leaving 5 bases not matched to a gene. The CDR3 has 15 residues. CDR1 is SGHRS and CDR2 is YFSETQ in the germline V gene. In DNA form, the CDR3 reads TGCGCCAGCAGCTCGCTTAGCGGGAGTTCCTACGAGCAGTACTTC. It translates to CASSSLSGSSYEQYF.

The V call is TRBV18, the J call TRBJ2-7, with 7 bases aligning to TRBD2. This CDR3 spans 15 amino acids. Germline lookup yields CDR1 KGHSH and CDR2 LQKENI. V dropped 2 bases and J dropped 2; count of bases not matched to a gene: 6. CDR3 in DNA: TGTGCCAGCTCACCATCGGGGGGTACAGCCTACGAGCAGTACTTC. Translated, it gives CASSPSGGTAYEQYF.

The chain links TRBV11-2 to TRBJ1-6, with 12 bases lining up with TRBD1. This CDR3 has 15 residues. CDR1 and CDR2 (germline): SGHAT, FQNNGV. V dropped 5 bases and J dropped 8; count of bases not matched to a gene: 4. The CDR3, as DNA: TGTGCCAGCAGCGGGGGGACAGGGGGCTATTCACCCCTCCACTTT. It encodes CASSGGTGGYSPLHF.

Comments on this clone: At one end, the junction sequence differs from germline, possibly due to a read error. The V gene is TRBV3-1 (or the pseudogene TRBV3-2), the J gene TRBJ2-7, with 7 bases that match TRBD1. The CDR3 is 13 amino acids. The V gene's germline CDR1 is LGHDT and CDR2 YNNKEL (reference sequence). The CDR3 DNA reads TGTGCCAGCAGCCAAGGGAGTAGGGGGCGAAGCACCTTC. Translated, it gives CASSQGSRGRSTF.

This clone showed up many times. V is TRBV11-2 and J is TRBJ2-7; 7 nucleotides line up with TRBD2. Germline V gene sequence: CDR1 SGHAT, CDR2 FQNNGV. The CDR3 has 16 residues. Losses at the gene ends were 2 bases for V and 2 bases for J; bases not matched to a gene: 9. The chain's CDR3 is CASSLTGAGVTYEQYF. The CDR3 nucleotides read TGTGCCAGCAGCTTAACCGGTGCGGGAGTGACCTACGAGCAGTACTTC.

This clone came up once. The chain uses TRBV5-1 and TRBJ2-1; D gene uncertain. The CDR3 loop spans 13 amino acids. Germline assignment: CDR1 SGHRS and CDR2 YFSETQ. The germline V and J ends were trimmed by 2 bases and 4 bases, with 7 bases remaining between them. The CDR3 DNA reads TGCGCCAGCAGCTTCGGTCAATACAATGAGCAGTTCTTC. Encoded protein: CASSFGQYNEQFF.

The V gene is TRBV11-2, the J gene TRBJ1-3; 7 bases fit TRBD1. With 5 bases clipped from V and 3 bases from J, the junction kept 7 bases outside the gene matches. CDR3 length equals 15 residues. CDR1 SGHAT and CDR2 FQNNGV come from the germline V gene. DNA for the CDR3: TGTGCCAGCAGCCCAGAGGGGGCTGTTGGAAACACCATATATTTT. This gives the protein CASSPEGAVGNTIYF. The variable domain in full, completed from reference TRBV11-2 and TRBJ1-3, reads EAGVAQSPRYKIIEKRQSVAFWCNPISGHATLYWYQQILGQGPKLLIQFQNNGVVDDSQLPKDRFSAERLKGVDSTLKIQPAKLEDSAVYLCASSPEGAVGNTIYFGEGSWLTVV.

The J gene is TRBJ2-1, the V gene TRBV3-1 (or the pseudogene TRBV3-2); 11 positions agree with TRBD2. After removal of 4 bases from V and 2 bases from J, the junction contained 4 bases not matched to a gene. CDR3 length: 16 amino acids. The germline V gene has CDR1 LGHDT and CDR2 YNNKEL (reference sequence). CDR3 in amino acids: CASSPDSGRAYNEQFF. CDR3 nucleotides: TGTGCCAGCAGCCCGGATAGCGGGAGGGCCTACAATGAGCAGTTCTTC.

In nucleotides, the CDR3 is TGTGCCAGCAGCATCCTCGGGACCCAGTACTTC. This gives the protein CASSILGTQYF. The chain couples TRBV7-2 to TRBJ2-5, with no clear D. V was clipped by 5 bases and J by 7 bases, with 8 bases between them. This CDR3 comprises 11 residues. In germline, CDR1 is SGHTA, CDR2 FQGNSA.

This CDR3 is CASSKQGYNEKLFF. The CDR3 DNA reads TGTGCCAGCAGCAAACAGGGATACAATGAAAAACTGTTTTTT. The V and J genes are TRBV28 and TRBJ1-4, with D perhaps TRBD1 (6 bases). V was clipped by 6 bases and J by 5 bases, with 13 bases between them. The CDR3 length is 14 residues. CDR1 is MDHEN and CDR2 is SYDVKM in the germline V gene.

V gene TRBV18 combines with J gene TRBJ2-1; the D gene is possibly TRBD2 (5 bases). CDR1 and CDR2 from the germline V gene are KGHSH and LQKENI. V lost 2 bases and J lost 2, with 13 bases in between. The CDR3 contains 16 residues. The CDR3 nucleotides are TGTGCCAGCTCACCAGGGAGCGGCGGACCCTACAATGAGCAGTTCTTC. Amino acid sequence: CASSPGSGGPYNEQFF.

This chain uses TRBV7-8 with TRBJ1-5; D is perhaps TRBD1 (5 bases). V lost 5 bases, J lost 0 bases, and 11 bases lay in between. Germline CDR1 reads SGHVS; CDR2 reads FQNEAQ. This CDR3 has 15 residues. CDR3 coding DNA: TGTGCCAGCAGCATCACAGGAGATAGCAATCAGCCCCAGCATTTT. This codes for CASSITGDSNQPQHF.

The chain recombines TRBV6-5 with TRBJ1-3; a possible D gene is TRBD1 (5 bases). CDR1 is MNHEY, CDR2 SVGAGI, per germline. The ends were cut back, 8 bases at V and 4 bases at J, with 15 bases in the middle. This CDR3 spans 14 amino acids. The DNA of the CDR3 is TGTGCCAGCCGAATGGGCAGGGTCGGAAACACCATATATTTT. This codes for CASRMGRVGNTIYF.

This chain links TRBV18 with TRBJ2-7, with a possible D match to TRBD1 (6 bases). V was shortened by 2 bases and J by 5 bases, with 10 bases between the two germline ends. The CDR3 has 13 amino acids. In germline, CDR1 is KGHSH, CDR2 LQKENI. The CDR3 bases are TGTGCCAGCTCACCAAGTTCAGGGGACGAGCAGTACTTC. It codes for CASSPSSGDEQYF.

The DNA for the CDR3 is TGTGCCAGCAGTTTAGTACAGGGCAATCAGCCCCAGCATTTT. Protein product: CASSLVQGNQPQHF. This chain joins TRBV28 and TRBJ1-5; possibly TRBD1 for D (5 bases). Germline loops: CDR1 MDHEN, CDR2 SYDVKM. The CDR3 is 14 residues long. V shed 2 bases and J shed 2 bases, with 7 bases lying between them.

Written as DNA, the CDR3 is TGCGCCAGCAGTGAGCCGCCGGGCCCCGGGACTAGCGGGCTTCTGAACACCGGGGAGCTGTTTTTT. Protein: CASSEPPGPGTSGLLNTGELFF. The rearrangement uses TRBV10-1 and TRBJ2-2; TRBD2 matches at 12 bases. Germline CDR1 WNHNN, CDR2 SYGVQD (reference sequence). The V segment lost 2 bases and the J segment 1 base; nucleotides outside the gene matches: 17. The CDR3 length is 22 residues.

For the CDR3, the DNA is TGTGCCAGCAGCTTAGTCATTAGAGGCACAGATACGCAGTATTTT. As protein: CASSLVIRGTDTQYF. The chain is built from TRBV7-2 and TRBJ2-3; D is uncertain. V dropped 1 base and J dropped 1 base, with 9 bases sitting between them. Germline assignment: CDR1 SGHTA and CDR2 FQGNSA. This CDR3 spans 15 amino acids.

The chain is built from TRBV6-5 and TRBJ2-3; TRBD1 agrees at 8 bases. V lost 8 bases to trimming and J lost 0 bases; unmatched junction nucleotides: 7. Looked up from germline, CDR1 is MNHEY and CDR2 is SVGAGI. The CDR3 consists of 15 residues. The DNA for the CDR3 is TGTGCCAGCGGGGGGACAGGCCTGAGCACAGATACGCAGTATTTT. Translating it yields CASGGTGLSTDTQYF.

The chain employs TRBV6-2 or TRBV6-3 and TRBJ2-2; unclear D gene. Looked up from germline, CDR1 is MNHEY and CDR2 is SVGEGT. V lost 6 bases, J lost 2 bases, and 10 bases lay in between. CDR3 length equals 14 residues. CDR3 nucleotides: TGTGCCAGCAGACCTCAGGAAAACACCGGGGAGCTGTTTTTT. Residues: CASRPQENTGELFF.